This T cell receptor (beta chain) is drawn from a study of CD8 T cells in ankylosing spondylitis. As to this clonotype: Its antigen is unidentified.

General study results and limits: Typical of ankylosing spondylitis blood, it appeared, was a TCR beta motif of under 10 highly homologous variants.

CDR3 length equals 15 residues. Germline V gene lookup returns CDR1 GTSNPN and CDR2 SVGIG (reference sequence). With 2 bases removed from V and 4 bases from J, the gap between germline ends came to 18 bases. Each TCR beta library was made by quantitative 5'-RACE that incorporated molecular barcodes. MiXCR, applied by TCRdb to the 5' RACE reads, yields one record per CDR3 protein. The sample consists of some 300,000 distinct CDR3 sequences, 20% to 25% of them appearing once. The sequence derives from a female donor with ankylosing spondylitis or in good health (not recorded which). Specimen: blood, either unsorted or a sorted T cell fraction (not recorded which). The chain is built from TRBV30 and TRBJ2-7; tentative D call: TRBD2 (6 bases). The CDR3 DNA reads as TGTGCCTGGAGTTCCTCTCGAGCGGGCCTTTACGAGCAGTACTTC. Protein product: CAWSSSRAGLYEQYF.